Shown below are 22 T cell receptor beta chains from a single sample sequenced in a study of OX40 agonist ivuxolimab in advanced cancers. Receptor libraries were prepared by the immunoSEQ multiplex PCR assay. TCRdb's version of the immuneACCESS table is confined to in-frame rearrangements and falls short of the full clone set. An unresolved V gene accounts for under half of the shortfall where checked; the remainder is of unknown origin. Within this sample are around 70,000 clones, with roughly 87% of them counted one time only. In total, the top ten clones hold 2.5% of the sample. The sequenced sample was CD4+ or CD8+ T cells sorted from blood, obtained in a trial of the OX40 agonist ivuxolimab. These receptors were taken from an adult with an advanced solid tumor such as melanoma, head and neck, liver or kidney cancer.

This sequence joins TRBV4-1 and TRBJ2-3; 9 nucleotides agree with TRBD2. V lost 4 bases, J lost 3 bases, and 14 bases stayed unmatched. CDR1 and CDR2 (germline): MGHRA, YSYEKL. The CDR3 is 18 residues long. The CDR3 DNA follows: TGCGCCAGCAGCCTTAGAACAGGGACTAGCAGCTCGACAGATACGCAGTATTTT. This translates into CASSLRTGTSSSTDTQYF.

This chain joins TRBV10-3 and TRBJ2-5, with 10 bases lining up with TRBD1. Germline-derived CDR1 and CDR2 are ENHRY and SYGVKD. Losses at the gene ends were 8 bases for V and 4 bases for J; bases not matched to a gene: 1. CDR3 size: 12 residues. This CDR3 is CAIGDRGETQYF. CDR3 DNA: TGTGCCATCGGGGACAGGGGAGAGACCCAGTACTTC.

This rearrangement joins TRBV4-1 to TRBJ2-1, with a tentative D call TRBD2 (6 bases). This CDR3 region has 15 residues. The ends were cut back, 4 bases at V and 9 bases at J, with 19 bases in the middle. CDR1 is MGHRA, CDR2 YSYEKL, per germline. CDR3 coding DNA: TGCGCCAGCAGCCTGGGGTGGGGGTCAGCGGGTGAGCAGTTCTTC. It translates to CASSLGWGSAGEQFF.

This clone was seen more than once but under ten times. The chain joins TRBV6-1 to TRBJ1-2; 9 bases are shared with TRBD1. CDR3 length equals 14 residues. V gave up 5 bases and J gave up 4 bases; unmatched junction bases: 5. CDR1 MNHNS and CDR2 SASEGT come from the germline V gene. CDR3 DNA sequence: TGTGCCAGCAGTAGGGACAGGGTGGGCTATGGCTACACCTTC. It specifies CASSRDRVGYGYTF.

The rearrangement uses TRBV28 and TRBJ1-6, with D unclear. V shed 3 bases and J shed 5 bases, with 8 bases lying between them. There are 14 residues in the CDR3. Germline V CDR1 and CDR2: MDHEN, SYDVKM. The CDR3 loop reads CASSLGQDNSPLHF. The CDR3 region has the DNA TGTGCCAGCAGTTTGGGCCAGGATAATTCACCCCTCCACTTT.

The chain joins TRBV16 to TRBJ2-3; TRBD2 matches 7 bases. The J segment lost 8 bases and the V segment lost 4 bases, leaving 3 bases of the junction unmatched. Germline CDR1 KGHSY, CDR2 FQNENV. This CDR3 is built from 12 residues. The CDR3 is CASSLGGGTQYF. The CDR3, as DNA: TGTGCCAGCAGCCTTGGCGGGGGTACGCAGTATTTT.

Only one count was recorded for this clone. The chain links TRBV2 to TRBJ2-7, with TRBD1 matching 8 bases. Germline V gene data show CDR1 as SNHLY and CDR2 as FYNNEI. Trimming cost V 5 bases and J 3 bases; bases outside gene matches: 3. This CDR3 comprises 13 residues. The CDR3 nucleotides read TGTGCCAGCAGTCGACAGGGGAGCTACGAGCAGTACTTC. Encoded protein: CASSRQGSYEQYF.

The chain recombines TRBV9 with TRBJ2-5, with 15 bases lining up with TRBD2. The CDR3 sequence is 18 residues long. V shed 4 bases, J shed 2 bases, and the junction held 9 bases outside the gene matches. Germline CDR1 is SGDLS and CDR2 is YYNGEE. The CDR3 loop reads CASSPGTSGRTGQETQYF. In DNA, the CDR3 is TGTGCCAGCAGCCCGGGGACTAGCGGGAGGACGGGGCAAGAGACCCAGTACTTC. The whole variable domain, filled in from reference TRBV9 and TRBJ2-5, reads DSGVTQTPKHLITATGQRVTLRCSPRSGDLSVYWYQQSLDQGLQFLIQYYNGEERAKGNILERFSAQQFPDLHSELNLSSLELGDSALYFCASSPGTSGRTGQETQYFGPGTRLLVL.

This chain links TRBV15 with TRBJ2-1; D remains ambiguous. The CDR3 covers 14 residues. The V end lost 8 bases, the J end lost 0 bases, and 11 bases lay between the germline ends. The germline V gene has CDR1 LNHNV and CDR2 YYDKDF (reference sequence). In nucleotides, the CDR3 is TGTGCCACCGTTGAGGAGTTCTCCTACAATGAGCAGTTCTTC. Its translation is CATVEEFSYNEQFF.

V and J are TRBV10-2 and TRBJ1-1, with 8 bases identical to TRBD1. From germline, CDR1 is WSHSY and CDR2 SAAADI. CDR3 length: 13 residues. Trimming took 6 bases from V and 5 from J; bases not matched to a gene: 5. For the CDR3, the DNA is TGCGCCAGCAGCAAACAGGGGGATACTGAAGCTTTCTTT. This codes for CASSKQGDTEAFF.

The CDR3 is CASSKPLAGVRTDTQYF. The CDR3 nucleotides are TGTGCCAGCAGTAAGCCGTTAGCGGGAGTCAGAACAGATACGCAGTATTTT. The chain joins TRBV5-4 to TRBJ2-3; 9 nucleotides match TRBD2. Germline values: CDR1 SGHNT, CDR2 YYREEE (reference sequence). This CDR3 region has 17 residues. The J segment lost 3 bases and the V segment lost 5 bases, leaving 13 bases of the junction unmatched.

The rearrangement joins TRBV7-8 to TRBJ2-7; D call uncertain. V was clipped by 2 bases and J by 3 bases, with 11 bases between them. CDR3 length equals 14 residues. Germline CDR1 is SGHVS and CDR2 is FQNEAQ. The CDR3 nucleotides are TGTGCCAGCAGCTTAACAAACTTGCTCTACGAGCAGTACTTC. Protein product: CASSLTNLLYEQYF.

The rearrangement uses TRBV5-1 and TRBJ2-6, with D perhaps TRBD2 (7 bases). This CDR3 region has 15 residues. Between the trimmed V and J ends, which lost 3 bases and 2 bases, there was a span of 9 bases. Germline CDR1 SGHRS, CDR2 YFSETQ. The CDR3 nucleotides read TGCGCCAGCAGCTGGGGGGGCGCTGGGGCCAACGTCCTGACTTTC. Protein sequence: CASSWGGAGANVLTF.

The chain uses TRBV19 and TRBJ2-5, with D unresolved. Trimming pared 4 bases from V and 6 bases from J, leaving 18 bases between. From germline, CDR1 is LNHDA and CDR2 SQIVND (reference sequence). CDR3 size: 15 residues. CDR3 in amino acids: CASSTLGGGPQTQYF. The CDR3 DNA is TGTGCCAGTAGTACCCTAGGCGGTGGACCGCAGACCCAGTACTTC.

The V and J genes are TRBV25-1 and TRBJ1-2; 9 bases are shared with TRBD1. The J segment lost 3 bases and the V segment lost 3 bases, leaving 5 bases of the junction unmatched. The CDR3 is 15 residues long. Germline-derived CDR1 and CDR2 are MGHDK and SYGVNS. The CDR3 DNA is TGTGCCAGCAGTGATCCGGGACAGGGATACTATGGCTACACCTTC. Its protein is CASSDPGQGYYGYTF.

In its sample, this clone was seen a few times. J is TRBJ2-7 and V is TRBV2; no clear D gene. Looked up from germline, CDR1 is SNHLY and CDR2 is FYNNEI. The CDR3 length is 12 residues. Trimming stripped 5 bases from V and 0 bases from J, with 5 bases between. The CDR3 region is CASSPSSYEQYF. The CDR3 nucleotides read TGTGCCAGCAGTCCGAGCTCCTACGAGCAGTACTTC.

The V gene is TRBV6-1, the J gene TRBJ2-1, with D hard to call. V was trimmed by 5 bases and J by 1 base, leaving 9 bases between them. Germline CDR1 is MNHNS and CDR2 is SASEGT. The CDR3 totals 14 residues. DNA for the CDR3: TGTGCCAGCAGTCTTGAACGTTCCTACAATGAGCAGTTCTTC. Protein: CASSLERSYNEQFF.

The genes are TRBV10-3 and TRBJ2-5; D remains unclear. The V gene's germline CDR1 is ENHRY and CDR2 SYGVKD. This CDR3 comprises 15 residues. V lost 3 bases to trimming and J lost 1 base, with 12 bases between them. The CDR3 region has the DNA TGTGCCATCAGTGATCCAGTCCGGAGCCAAGAGACCCAGTACTTC. It yields the protein CAISDPVRSQETQYF.

This chain links TRBV15 with TRBJ2-7, with D possibly being TRBD2 (7 bases). The CDR3 contains 15 residues. Germline lookup yields CDR1 LNHNV and CDR2 YYDKDF (reference sequence). V lost 1 base to trimming and J lost 0 bases, with 10 bases between them. The CDR3 here is CATSRVGGASYEQYF. DNA of the CDR3: TGTGCCACCAGCAGAGTAGGGGGGGCCTCCTACGAGCAGTACTTC.

The chain recombines TRBV19 with TRBJ2-1, with D uncertain. V lost 3 bases and J lost 0, with 6 bases in between. The CDR3 has 14 residues. The germline V gene has CDR1 LNHDA and CDR2 SQIVND (reference sequence). CDR3 nucleotide sequence: TGTGCCAGTAGTATCTCTAGCTCCTACAATGAGCAGTTCTTC. Encoded protein: CASSISSSYNEQFF.

The chain employs TRBV7-9 and TRBJ2-1, with D possibly TRBD1 on 6 matching bases. The CDR3 contains 15 residues. V lost 5 bases and J 9 bases, leaving 20 bases between the germline ends. CDR1 is SEHNR, CDR2 FQNEAQ, per germline (reference sequence). CDR3: CASSLTGIGYGEQFF. In DNA, the CDR3 is TGTGCCAGCAGCCTAACAGGGATTGGTTACGGTGAGCAGTTCTTC. Combining the CDR3 with reference TRBV7-9 and TRBJ2-1 gives the whole variable domain DTGVSQNPRHKITKRGQNVTFRCDPISEHNRLYWYRQTLGQGPEFLTYFQNEAQLEKSRLLSDRFSAERPKGSFSTLEIQRTEQGDSAMYLCASSLTGIGYGEQFFGPGTRLTVL.

This clone was seen repeatedly, ten times or more. The CDR3 region has the DNA TGTGCCAGCAGCTTGGAGGCTAGCGGTCGAGGGGGGCACGAGCAGTACTTC. This sequence encodes CASSLEASGRGGHEQYF. The chain links TRBV5-4 to TRBJ2-7, with D perhaps matching TRBD2 (7 bases). Germline V lookup: CDR1 SGHNT, CDR2 YYREEE (reference sequence). V was shortened by 0 bases and J by 5 bases, with 21 bases between the two germline ends. The CDR3 spans 17 residues.